The source of this T cell receptor (beta chain) is a study of blood T cells in healthy people across ages. Each sample had at least 6 million PBMCs isolated. Germline CDR1 reads SEHNR; CDR2 reads FQNEAQ (reference sequence). The germline V and J ends were trimmed by 3 bases and 7 bases, with 9 bases remaining between them. The CDR3 is 12 residues long. For the second PCR, which ran for about 6 to 11 cycles, a sample-barcoded 5' primer and a J-beta primer mix were used. All cDNA molecules were each tagged by a template-switch adaptor with 12 random nucleotides. TCRdb itself ran the 5' RACE reads through MiXCR, one entry per CDR3 protein. The table records roughly 1.4 million distinct CDR3 sequences, around 59% of them present only once. Concerning this clonotype itself: Its target is unknown.

Findings and limits, study-wide: Roughly linear declines in TCR beta diversity per million T cells occurred with age. More naive CD4+ cells and higher diversity marked long-lived donors relative to aged donors.

The chain employs TRBV7-9 and TRBJ1-1; D not resolved. The sample was blood. This sequence originates from a man aged 18 to 29 in good health. CDR3 region: CASSFKQIEAFF. CDR3 coding DNA: TGTGCCAGCAGCTTCAAACAGATTGAAGCTTTCTTT.